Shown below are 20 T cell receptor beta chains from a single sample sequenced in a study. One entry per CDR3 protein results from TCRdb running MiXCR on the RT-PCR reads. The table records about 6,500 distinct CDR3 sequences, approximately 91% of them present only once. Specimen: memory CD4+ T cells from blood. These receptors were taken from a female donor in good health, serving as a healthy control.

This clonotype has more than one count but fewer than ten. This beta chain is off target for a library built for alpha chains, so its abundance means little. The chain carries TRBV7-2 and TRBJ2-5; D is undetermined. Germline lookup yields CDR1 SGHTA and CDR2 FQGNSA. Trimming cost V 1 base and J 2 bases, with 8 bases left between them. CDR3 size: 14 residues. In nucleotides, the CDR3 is TGTGCCAGCAGCTTAGGCGGCTATCAAGAGACCCAGTACTTC. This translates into CASSLGGYQETQYF.

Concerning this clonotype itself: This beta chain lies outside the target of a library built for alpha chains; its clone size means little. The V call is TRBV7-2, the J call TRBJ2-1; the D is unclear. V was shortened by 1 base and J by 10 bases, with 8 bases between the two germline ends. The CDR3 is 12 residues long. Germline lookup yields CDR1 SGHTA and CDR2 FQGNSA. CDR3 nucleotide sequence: TGTGCCAGCAGCTTAGATTTGGCCGAGCAGTTCTTC. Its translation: CASSLDLAEQFF.

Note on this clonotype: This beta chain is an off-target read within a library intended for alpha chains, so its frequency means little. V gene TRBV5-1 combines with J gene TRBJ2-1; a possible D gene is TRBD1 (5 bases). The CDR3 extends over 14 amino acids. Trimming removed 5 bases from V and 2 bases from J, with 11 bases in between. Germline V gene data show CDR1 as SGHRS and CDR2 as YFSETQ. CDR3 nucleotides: TGCGCCAGCAGATCGCAGGGCGCCTACAATGAGCAGTTCTTC. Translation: CASRSQGAYNEQFF.

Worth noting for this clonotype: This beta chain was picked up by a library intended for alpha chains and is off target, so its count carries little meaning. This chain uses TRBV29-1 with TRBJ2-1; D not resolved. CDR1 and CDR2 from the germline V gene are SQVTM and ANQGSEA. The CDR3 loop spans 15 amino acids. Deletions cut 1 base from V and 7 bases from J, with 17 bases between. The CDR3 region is CSVEALEVAWNEQFF. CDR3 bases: TGCAGCGTTGAAGCCCTCGAGGTGGCATGGAATGAGCAGTTCTTC.

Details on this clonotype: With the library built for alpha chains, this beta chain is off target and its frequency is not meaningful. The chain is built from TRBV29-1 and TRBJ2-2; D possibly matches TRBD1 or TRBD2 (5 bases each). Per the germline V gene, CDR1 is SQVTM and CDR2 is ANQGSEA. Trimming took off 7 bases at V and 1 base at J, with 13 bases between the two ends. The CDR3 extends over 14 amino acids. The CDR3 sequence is CSADGAMNTGELFF. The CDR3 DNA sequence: TGCAGCGCCGACGGGGCAATGAACACCGGGGAGCTGTTTTTT.

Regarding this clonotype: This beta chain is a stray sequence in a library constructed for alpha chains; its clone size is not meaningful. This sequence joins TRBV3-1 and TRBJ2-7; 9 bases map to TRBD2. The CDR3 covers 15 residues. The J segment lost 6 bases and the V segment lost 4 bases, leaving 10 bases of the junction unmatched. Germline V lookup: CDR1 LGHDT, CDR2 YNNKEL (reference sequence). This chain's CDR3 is CASSPIAGVPTEQYF. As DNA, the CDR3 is TGTGCCAGCAGCCCCATAGCGGGAGTTCCGACCGAGCAGTACTTC.

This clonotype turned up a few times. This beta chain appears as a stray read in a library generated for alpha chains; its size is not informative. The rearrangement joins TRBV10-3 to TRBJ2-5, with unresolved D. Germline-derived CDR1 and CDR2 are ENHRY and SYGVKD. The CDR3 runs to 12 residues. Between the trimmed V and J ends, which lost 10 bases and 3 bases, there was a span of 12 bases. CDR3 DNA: TGTGCCACCCAGGCGCCTAAAGAGACCCAGTACTTC. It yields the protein CATQAPKETQYF.

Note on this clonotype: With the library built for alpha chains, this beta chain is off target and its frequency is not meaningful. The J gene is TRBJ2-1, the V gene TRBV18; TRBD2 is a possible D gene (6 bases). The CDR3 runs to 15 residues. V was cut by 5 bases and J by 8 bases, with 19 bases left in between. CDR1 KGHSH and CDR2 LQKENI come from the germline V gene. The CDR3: CASSTNRDLTDEQFF. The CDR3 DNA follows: TGTGCCAGCTCAACCAACCGGGACTTAACGGATGAGCAGTTCTTC.

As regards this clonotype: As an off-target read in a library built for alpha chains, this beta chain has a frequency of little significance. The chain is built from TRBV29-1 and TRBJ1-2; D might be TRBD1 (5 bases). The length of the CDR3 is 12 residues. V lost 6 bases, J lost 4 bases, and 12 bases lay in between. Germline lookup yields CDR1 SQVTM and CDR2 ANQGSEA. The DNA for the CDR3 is TGCAGCGTCGCCCGGGGGGTCTATGGCTACACCTTC. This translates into CSVARGVYGYTF.

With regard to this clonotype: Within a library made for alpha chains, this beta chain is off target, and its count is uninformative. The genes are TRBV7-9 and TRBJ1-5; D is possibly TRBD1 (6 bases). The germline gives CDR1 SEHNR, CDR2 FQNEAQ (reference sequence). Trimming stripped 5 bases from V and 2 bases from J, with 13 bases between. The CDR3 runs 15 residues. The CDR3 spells CASSLSRGGNQPQHF. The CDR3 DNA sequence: TGTGCCAGCAGCCTCTCCAGGGGCGGCAATCAGCCCCAGCATTTT.

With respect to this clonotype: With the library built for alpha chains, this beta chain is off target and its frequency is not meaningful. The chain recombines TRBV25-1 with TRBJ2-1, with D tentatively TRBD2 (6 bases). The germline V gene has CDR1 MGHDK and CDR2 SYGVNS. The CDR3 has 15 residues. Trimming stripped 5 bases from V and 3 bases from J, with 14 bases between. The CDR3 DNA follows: TGTGCCAGCAGTCCGAGGGACTCCGACTACAATGAGCAGTTCTTC. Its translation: CASSPRDSDYNEQFF. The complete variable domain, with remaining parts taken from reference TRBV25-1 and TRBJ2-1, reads EADIYQTPRYLVIGTGKKITLECSQTMGHDKMYWYQQDPGMELHLIHYSYGVNSTEKGDLSSESTVSRIRTEHFPLTLESARPSHTSQYLCASSPRDSDYNEQFFGPGTRLTVL.

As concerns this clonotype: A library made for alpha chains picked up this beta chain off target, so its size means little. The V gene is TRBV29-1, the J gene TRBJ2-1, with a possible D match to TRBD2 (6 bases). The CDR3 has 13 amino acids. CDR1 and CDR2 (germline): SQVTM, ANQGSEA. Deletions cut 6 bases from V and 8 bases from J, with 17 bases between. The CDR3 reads CSVGRVGGYEQFF. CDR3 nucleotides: TGCAGCGTCGGCAGGGTTGGGGGGTATGAGCAGTTCTTC.

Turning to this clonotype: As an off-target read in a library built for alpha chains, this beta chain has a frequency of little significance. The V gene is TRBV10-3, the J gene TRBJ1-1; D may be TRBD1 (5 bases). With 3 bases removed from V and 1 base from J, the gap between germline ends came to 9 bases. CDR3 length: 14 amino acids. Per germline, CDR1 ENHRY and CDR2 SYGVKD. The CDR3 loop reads CAISDRTTNTEAFF. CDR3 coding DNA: TGTGCCATCAGTGACAGGACAACGAACACTGAAGCTTTCTTT.

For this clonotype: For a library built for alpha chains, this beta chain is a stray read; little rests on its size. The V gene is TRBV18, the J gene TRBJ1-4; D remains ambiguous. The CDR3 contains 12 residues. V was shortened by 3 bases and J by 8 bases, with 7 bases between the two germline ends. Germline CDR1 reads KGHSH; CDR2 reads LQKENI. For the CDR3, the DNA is TGTGCCAGCTCACCCACTGACGAAAAACTGTTTTTT. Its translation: CASSPTDEKLFF.

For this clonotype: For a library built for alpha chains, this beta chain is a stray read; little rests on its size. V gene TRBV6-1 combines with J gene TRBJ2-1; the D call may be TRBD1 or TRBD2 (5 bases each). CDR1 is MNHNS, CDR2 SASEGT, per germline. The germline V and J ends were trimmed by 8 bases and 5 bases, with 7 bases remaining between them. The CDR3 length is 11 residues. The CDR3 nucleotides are TGTGCCAGCTTGGGGGACAATGAGCAGTTCTTC. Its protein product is CASLGDNEQFF.

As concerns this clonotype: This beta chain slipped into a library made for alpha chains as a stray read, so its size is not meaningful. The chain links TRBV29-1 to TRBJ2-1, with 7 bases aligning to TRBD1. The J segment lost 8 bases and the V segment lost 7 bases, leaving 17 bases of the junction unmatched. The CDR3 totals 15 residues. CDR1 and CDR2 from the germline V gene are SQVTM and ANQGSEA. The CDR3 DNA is TGCAGCGGATCAGACCCCACCAAGGGGGCGTATGAGCAGTTCTTC. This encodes CSGSDPTKGAYEQFF.

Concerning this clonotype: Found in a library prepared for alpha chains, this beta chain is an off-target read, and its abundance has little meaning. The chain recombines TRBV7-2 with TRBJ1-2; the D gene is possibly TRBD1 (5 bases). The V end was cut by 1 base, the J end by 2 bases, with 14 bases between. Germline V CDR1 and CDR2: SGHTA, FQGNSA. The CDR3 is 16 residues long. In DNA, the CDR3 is TGTGCCAGCAGCTTAGGCTTCGTCAGGGCGAACTATGGCTACACCTTC. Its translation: CASSLGFVRANYGYTF.

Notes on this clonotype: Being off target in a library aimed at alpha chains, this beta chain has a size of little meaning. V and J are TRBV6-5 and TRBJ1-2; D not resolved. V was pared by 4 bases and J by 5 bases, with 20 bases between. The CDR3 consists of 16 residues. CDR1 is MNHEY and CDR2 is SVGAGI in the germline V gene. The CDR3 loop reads CASSSGRVDLGYGYTF. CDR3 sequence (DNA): TGTGCCAGCAGTTCTGGAAGGGTGGACTTGGGATATGGCTACACCTTC.

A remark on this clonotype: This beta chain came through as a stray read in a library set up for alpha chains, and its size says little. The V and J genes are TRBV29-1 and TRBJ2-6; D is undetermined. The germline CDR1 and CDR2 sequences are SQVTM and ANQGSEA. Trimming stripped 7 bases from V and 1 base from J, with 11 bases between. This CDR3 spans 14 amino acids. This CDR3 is CSASDTSGANVLTF. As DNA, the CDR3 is TGCAGCGCCTCCGACACTTCTGGGGCCAACGTCCTGACTTTC.

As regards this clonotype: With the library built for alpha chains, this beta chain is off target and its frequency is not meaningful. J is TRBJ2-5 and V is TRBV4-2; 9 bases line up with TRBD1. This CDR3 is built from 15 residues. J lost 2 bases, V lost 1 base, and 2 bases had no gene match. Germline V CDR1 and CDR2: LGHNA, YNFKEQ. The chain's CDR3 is CASSQVGQGQETQYF. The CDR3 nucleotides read TGTGCCAGCAGCCAAGTCGGACAGGGGCAAGAGACCCAGTACTTC.